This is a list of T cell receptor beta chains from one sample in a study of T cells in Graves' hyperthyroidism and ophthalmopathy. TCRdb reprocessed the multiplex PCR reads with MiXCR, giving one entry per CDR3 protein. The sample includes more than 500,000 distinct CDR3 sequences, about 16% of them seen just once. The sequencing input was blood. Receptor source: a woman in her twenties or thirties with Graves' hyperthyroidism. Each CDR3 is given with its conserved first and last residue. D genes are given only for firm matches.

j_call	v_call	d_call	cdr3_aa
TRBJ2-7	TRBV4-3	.	CASSQGQGLFLEQYF
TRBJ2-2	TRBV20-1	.	CSARRGWESTGELFF
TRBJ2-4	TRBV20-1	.	CSARDGNRDKNIQYF
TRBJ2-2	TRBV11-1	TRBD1	CASSPPSGTGRTGELFF
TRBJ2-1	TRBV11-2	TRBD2	CASSPGTRNYNEQFF
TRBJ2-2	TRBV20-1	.	CSAIKLTGELFF
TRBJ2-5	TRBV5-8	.	CASSLWGDRKTQYF
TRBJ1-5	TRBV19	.	CASRKNHREVGQPQHF
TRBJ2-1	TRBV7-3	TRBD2	CASSLSSGTSSYNEQFF
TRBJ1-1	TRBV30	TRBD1	CAWSVKGASEAFF
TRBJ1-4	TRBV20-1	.	CSARVSQAKEKLFF
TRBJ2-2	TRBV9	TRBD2	CASSPRGAGDTGELFF
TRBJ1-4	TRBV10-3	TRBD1	CAISVRQGANEKLFF
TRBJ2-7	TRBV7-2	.	CASSPTDRPSSYEQYF
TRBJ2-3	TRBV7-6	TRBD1	CASSATLDRGTDTQYF
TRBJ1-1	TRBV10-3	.	CAISESMGYTEAFF
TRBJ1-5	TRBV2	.	CASGRASNQPQHF
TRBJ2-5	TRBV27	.	CASSFGRALPETQYF
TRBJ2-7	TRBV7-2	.	CASSLAWPSYEQYF
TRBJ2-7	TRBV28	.	CASTSGRAYEQYF
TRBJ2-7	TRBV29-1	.	CSVVAGASYEQYF
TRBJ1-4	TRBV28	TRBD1	CASSFQGAGEKLFF
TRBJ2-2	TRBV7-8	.	CASSLSLAGELFF
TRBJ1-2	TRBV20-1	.	CSARVTAGYTF
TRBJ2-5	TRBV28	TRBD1	CASSRDRLTQYF
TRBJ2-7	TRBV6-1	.	CASRGLSYEQYF
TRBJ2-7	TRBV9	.	CASSVPPRSEIMGYEQYF
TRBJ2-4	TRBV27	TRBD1	CASSSDRGHAKNIQYF
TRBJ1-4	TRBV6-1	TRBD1	CASSKRQGGNTNEKLFF
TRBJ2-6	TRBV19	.	CASSIVESSSGANVLTF
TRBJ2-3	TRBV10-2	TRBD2	CASRTSGSTTDTQYF
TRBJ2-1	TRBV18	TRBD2	CASSSSSGPYNEQFF
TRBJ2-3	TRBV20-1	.	CSAFPGTSLTDTQYF
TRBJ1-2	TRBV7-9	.	CASSSVLAGAFYGYTF
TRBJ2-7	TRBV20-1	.	CSARGVREQYF
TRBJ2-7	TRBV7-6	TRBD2	CASSFQSGTSGSARYYEQYF
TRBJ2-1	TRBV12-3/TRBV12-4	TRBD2	CASSFDGGRASYNEQFF
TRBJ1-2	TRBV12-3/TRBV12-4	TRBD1	CASRIDRADYGYTF
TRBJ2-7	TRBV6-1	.	CASRLASSYEQYF
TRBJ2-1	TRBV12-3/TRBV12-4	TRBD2	CASSSPGLAGSLGDEQFF
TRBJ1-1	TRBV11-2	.	CASESGGTEAFF
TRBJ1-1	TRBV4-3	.	CASSQGAGGPSSEAFF
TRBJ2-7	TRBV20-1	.	CSAQYGGRSYEQYF